The source of this T cell receptor (beta chain) is a study of CD8 T cells in ankylosing spondylitis. Study-wide findings and caveats: Disease-linked clones reportedly showed significant enrichment in matched ankylosing spondylitis synovial fluid.

MiXCR was run by TCRdb on the 5' RACE reads, yielding one entry per CDR3 protein. Altogether hundreds of thousands of distinct CDR3 sequences are present, 20% being singletons, with the ten largest covering roughly 14%. CDR3 length equals 15 residues. From germline, CDR1 is SEHNR and CDR2 FQNEAQ (reference sequence). Trimming stripped 5 bases from V and 1 base from J, with 14 bases between. As to this clonotype: Its antigen is undetermined.

This chain links TRBV7-9 with TRBJ2-5, with D tentatively TRBD1 (6 bases). This TCR came from a male donor with ankylosing spondylitis or in good health (not recorded which). The sequenced sample consisted of blood, either unsorted or a sorted T cell fraction (not recorded which). The CDR3: CASSTGQEIQETQYF. CDR3 nucleotides: TGTGCCAGCAGCACAGGGCAGGAGATCCAAGAGACCCAGTACTTC.